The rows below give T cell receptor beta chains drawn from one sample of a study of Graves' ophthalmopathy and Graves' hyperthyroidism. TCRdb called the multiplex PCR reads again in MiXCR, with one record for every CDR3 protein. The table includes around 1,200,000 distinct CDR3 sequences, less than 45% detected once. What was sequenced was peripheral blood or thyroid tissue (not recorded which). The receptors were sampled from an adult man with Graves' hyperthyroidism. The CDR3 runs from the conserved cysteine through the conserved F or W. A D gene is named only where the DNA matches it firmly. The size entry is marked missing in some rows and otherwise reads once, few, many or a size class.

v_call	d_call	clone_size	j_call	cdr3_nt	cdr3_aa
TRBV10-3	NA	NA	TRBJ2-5	TGTGCCATCAGTGAGTCCGGGACTCAAGAGACCCAGTACTTC	CAISESGTQETQYF
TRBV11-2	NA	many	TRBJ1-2	TGTGCCAGCAGCCTTGGGTGGAGGGTCGACTATGGCTACACCTTC	CASSLGWRVDYGYTF
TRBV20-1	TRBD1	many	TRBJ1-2	TGCAGTGCTTGGGACAGAATCTATGGCTACACCTTC	CSAWDRIYGYTF
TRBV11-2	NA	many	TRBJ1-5	TGTGCCAGCAGCTTAGACAGGGCCCAGCCCCAGCATTTT	CASSLDRAQPQHF
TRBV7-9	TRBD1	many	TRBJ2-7	TGTGCCAGCAGCTTAGCTGTGAAGGGACAGGAGTTCTACGAGCAGTACTTC	CASSLAVKGQEFYEQYF
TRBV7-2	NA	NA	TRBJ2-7	TGTGCCAGCAGCTTTTCCCCCCGGACAGTGGCGTACGAGCAGTACTTC	CASSFSPRTVAYEQYF
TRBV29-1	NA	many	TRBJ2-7	TGCAGCGCTCGGTGGGCAGGGGAGGACTACGAGCAGTACTTC	CSARWAGEDYEQYF
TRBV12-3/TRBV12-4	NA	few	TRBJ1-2	TGTGCCAGCCATACTATAGGGATCTATGGCTACACCTTC	CASHTIGIYGYTF
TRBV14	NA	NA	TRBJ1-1	TGTGCCAGCAGCTCGGTATCACCCAACACTGAAGCTTTCTTT	CASSSVSPNTEAFF
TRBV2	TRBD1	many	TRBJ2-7	TGTGCCAGTGGGACAGCCATAGTCGACGAGCAGTACTTC	CASGTAIVDEQYF
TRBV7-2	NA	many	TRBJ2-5	TGTGCCAGCAGCTTACCGTCGGTCCGGACCCAGTACTTC	CASSLPSVRTQYF
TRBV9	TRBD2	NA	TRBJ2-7	TGTGCCAGCGGTAGCGGGAGCGTCTACGAGCAGTACTTC	CASGSGSVYEQYF
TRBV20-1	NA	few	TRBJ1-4	TGCAGTGCTAGAGCCTTTTTCGGGGCTAATGAAAAACTGTTTTTT	CSARAFFGANEKLFF
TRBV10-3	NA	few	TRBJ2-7	TGTGCCATCAGTGAGCGCGGAGTCGGGGCGATCTACGAGCAGTACTTC	CAISERGVGAIYEQYF
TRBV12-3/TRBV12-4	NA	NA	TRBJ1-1	TGTGCCAGCAGTCCCGGGCCGATGAGCACTGAAGCTTTCTTT	CASSPGPMSTEAFF
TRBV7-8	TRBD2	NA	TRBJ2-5	TGTGTCAGCAGCTTAGGCGGGGGGCAAACTCAAGAGACCCAGTACTTC	CVSSLGGGQTQETQYF
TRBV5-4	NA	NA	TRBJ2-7	TGTGCCAGCAGCCCAGGCGACCCCTACGAGCAGTACTTC	CASSPGDPYEQYF
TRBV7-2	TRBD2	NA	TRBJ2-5	TGTGCCAGCAGCTTAGGGGGTAGCGGGGTTGGGGAGACCCAGTACTTC	CASSLGGSGVGETQYF
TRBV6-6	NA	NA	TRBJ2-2	TGTGCCAGCAGTTACGCAGGGGAGGGATGGTCCGGGGAGCTGTTTTTT	CASSYAGEGWSGELFF
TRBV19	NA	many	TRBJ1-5	TGTGCCAGTTCCCCGGGACACACATACTATAGCAATCAGCCCCAGCATTTT	CASSPGHTYYSNQPQHF
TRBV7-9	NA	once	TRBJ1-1	TGTGCCAGCAGCTTAGAAAGAGGTGGGGGCTCGAACACTGAAGCATTCTTT	CASSLERGGGSNTEAFF
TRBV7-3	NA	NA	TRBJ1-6	TGTGCCAGCATCGCGAGCTCCTATAATTCACCCCTCCACTTT	CASIASSYNSPLHF
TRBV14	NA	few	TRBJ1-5	TGTGCCAGCAGCCAAGGGACGCAGCTGGATCAGCCCCAGCATTTT	CASSQGTQLDQPQHF
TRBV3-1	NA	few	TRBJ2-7	TGTGCCAGCAGCCAAGGACTAGAGAGAGCTATCTCCTACGAGCAGTACTTC	CASSQGLERAISYEQYF
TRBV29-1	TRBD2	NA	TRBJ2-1	TGCAGCGTTGCTGGGACTAGCGGGCGAGTAGGGAATGAGCAGTTCTTC	CSVAGTSGRVGNEQFF
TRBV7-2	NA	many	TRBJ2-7	TGTGCCAGCAGCTCTGGACTATCGAACTACGAGCAGTACTTC	CASSSGLSNYEQYF
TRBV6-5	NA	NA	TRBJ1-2	TGTGTCAGCCATACAGGTCCCAACTATGGCTACACCTTC	CVSHTGPNYGYTF
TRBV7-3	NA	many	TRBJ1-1	TGTGCCAGCAGCTTAAACGTGAACACTGAAGCTTTCTTT	CASSLNVNTEAFF
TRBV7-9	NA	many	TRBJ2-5	TGTGCCAGCAGCCCCAGGACTTACGAAGAGACCCAGTACTTC	CASSPRTYEETQYF
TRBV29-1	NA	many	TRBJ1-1	TGCAGCGTTCTTTTATCTGGGCGGGCTTTCTTT	CSVLLSGRAFF
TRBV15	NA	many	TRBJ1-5	TGTGCCACCAGCAGGGGAGGGACGGCGGGGATTCAGCCCCAGCATTTT	CATSRGGTAGIQPQHF
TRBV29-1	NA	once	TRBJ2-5	TGCAGCGCCAGGGACACGTACTTC	CSARDTYF
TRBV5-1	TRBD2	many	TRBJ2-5	TGCGCCAGCAGTAGCGGGAGGTCGGGAGAGACCCAGTACTTC	CASSSGRSGETQYF
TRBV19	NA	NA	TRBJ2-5	TGTGCCAGTAGTATTTGGCCTGGGTCTAGCTCGGAGACCCAGTACTTC	CASSIWPGSSSETQYF
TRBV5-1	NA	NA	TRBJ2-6	TGCGCCAGCAGCTTCCAGGATCCCCTCCGCTCTGGGGCCAACGTCCTGACTTTC	CASSFQDPLRSGANVLTF
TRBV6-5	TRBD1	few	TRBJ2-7	TGTGCCAGCAGTTACCGGGACAGATACGAGCAGTACTTC	CASSYRDRYEQYF
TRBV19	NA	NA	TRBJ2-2	TGTGCCAGTACCCCGGGACAAACCTCGAACACCGGGGAGCTGTTTTTT	CASTPGQTSNTGELFF
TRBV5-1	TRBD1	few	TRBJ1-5	TGTGCCAGTAGCCTAGGACAGGGACGCAATCAGCCCCAGCATTTT	CASSLGQGRNQPQHF
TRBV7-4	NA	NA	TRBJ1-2	TGTGCCAGCTTCCCAGGGGTTTCGGGCGGCTACACCTTC	CASFPGVSGGYTF
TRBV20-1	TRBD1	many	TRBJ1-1	TGCAGTGCTAGAACCGGGACAGGGGAAACCGAAGCTTTCTTT	CSARTGTGETEAFF
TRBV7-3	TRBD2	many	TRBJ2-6	TGTGCCAGCAGCGCTACGGGAGGGCCAATTGCTGGGGCCAACGTCCTGACTTTC	CASSATGGPIAGANVLTF
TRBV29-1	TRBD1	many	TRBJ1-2	TGCAGCACGACAGGGAACTATGGCTACACCTTC	CSTTGNYGYTF
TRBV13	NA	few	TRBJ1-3	TGTGCCAGCAGCGAGGAATCTGGAAACACCATATATTTT	CASSEESGNTIYF
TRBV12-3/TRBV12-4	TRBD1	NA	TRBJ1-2	TGTGCCAGCAGGCCGGGACAGGGGATATACGGCTACACCTTC	CASRPGQGIYGYTF
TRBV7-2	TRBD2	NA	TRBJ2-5	TGTGCCAGCAGCTTCCAGAGCGGGAGGGCCCAGTACTTC	CASSFQSGRAQYF